The sequence of this T cell receptor (beta chain) was determined in a study of a mutant IDH1 vaccine in newly diagnosed glioma. Regarding the study as a whole: Evidence of vaccine-induced immune responses was documented in nearly 95% of patients.

A remark on this clone: No antigen is known for it.

The time point: week 35, safety follow-up. Topical imiquimod accompanied each vaccine dose, which consisted of 300 ug of mutant IDH1 20-mer peptide. TCRdb's copy holds only in-frame clones and misses some; the assay was immunoSEQ multiplex PCR. The repertoire holds tens of thousands of clones, with roughly 76% as singletons. CDR1 and CDR2 (germline): SGHTA, FQGNSA. The CDR3 runs to 13 residues. Trimming took 2 bases from V and 7 from J, leaving 11 bases between them. The clonotype comes from a man aged 35 to 55 with glioma. The sequences come from PBMCs, collected from a glioma patient whose treatment included an IDH1 peptide vaccine. The genes are TRBV7-2 and TRBJ1-2; D is possibly TRBD1 (6 bases). CDR3 loop: CASSLKRGSGYTF. CDR3 DNA: TGTGCCAGCAGCTTAAAGAGGGGGAGTGGCTACACCTTC.